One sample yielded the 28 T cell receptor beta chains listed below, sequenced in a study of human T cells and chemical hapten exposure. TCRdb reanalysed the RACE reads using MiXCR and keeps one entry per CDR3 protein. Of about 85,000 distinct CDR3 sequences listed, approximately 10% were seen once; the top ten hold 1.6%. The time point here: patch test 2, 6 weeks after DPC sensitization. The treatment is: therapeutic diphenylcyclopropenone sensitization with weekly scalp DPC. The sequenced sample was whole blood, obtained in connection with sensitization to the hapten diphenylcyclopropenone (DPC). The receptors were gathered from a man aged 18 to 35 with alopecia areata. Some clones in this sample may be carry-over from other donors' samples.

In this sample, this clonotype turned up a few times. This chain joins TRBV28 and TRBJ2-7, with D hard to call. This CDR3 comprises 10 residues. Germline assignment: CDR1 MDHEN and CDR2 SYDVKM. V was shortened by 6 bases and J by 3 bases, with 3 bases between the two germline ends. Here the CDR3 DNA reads TGTGCCAGCAGCAACTACGAGCAGTACTTC. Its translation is CASSNYEQYF.

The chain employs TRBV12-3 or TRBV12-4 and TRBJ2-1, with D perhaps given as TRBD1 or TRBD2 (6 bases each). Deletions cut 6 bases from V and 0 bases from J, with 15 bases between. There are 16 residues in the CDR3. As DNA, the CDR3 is TGTGCCAGCAGCCGGGGGCGGAGAAGCTCCTACAATGAGCAGTTCTTC. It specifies CASSRGRRSSYNEQFF.

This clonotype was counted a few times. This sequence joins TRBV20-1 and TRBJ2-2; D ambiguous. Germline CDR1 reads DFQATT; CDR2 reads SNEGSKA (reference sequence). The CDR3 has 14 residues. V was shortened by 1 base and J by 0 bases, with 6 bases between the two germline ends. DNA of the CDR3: TGCAGTGCTAGAGGCCAGGCGAACACCGGGGAGCTGTTTTTT. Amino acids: CSARGQANTGELFF.

DNA for the CDR3: TGCGCCAGCAGCCACAGAGCGTTTCAGACGGCTCCCACCAATGAGCAGTTCTTC. This gives the protein CASSHRAFQTAPTNEQFF. The genes are TRBV4-3 and TRBJ2-1; no reliable D call. The V end lost 3 bases, the J end lost 6 bases, and 24 bases lay between the germline ends. This CDR3 comprises 18 residues. The germline gives CDR1 LGHNA, CDR2 YSLEER.

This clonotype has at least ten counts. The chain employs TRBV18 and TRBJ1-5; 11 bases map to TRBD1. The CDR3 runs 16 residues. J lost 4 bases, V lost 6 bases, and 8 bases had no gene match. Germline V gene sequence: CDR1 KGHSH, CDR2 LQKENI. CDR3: CASSPGTGGDNQPQHF. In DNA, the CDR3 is TGTGCCAGCTCCCCCGGGACAGGGGGAGATAATCAGCCCCAGCATTTT.

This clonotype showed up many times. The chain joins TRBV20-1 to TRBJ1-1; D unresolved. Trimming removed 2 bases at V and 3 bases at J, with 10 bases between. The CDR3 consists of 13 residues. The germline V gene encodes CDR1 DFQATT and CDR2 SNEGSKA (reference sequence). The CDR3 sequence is CSARWGGDTEAFF. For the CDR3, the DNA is TGCAGTGCTAGATGGGGTGGAGACACTGAAGCTTTCTTT.

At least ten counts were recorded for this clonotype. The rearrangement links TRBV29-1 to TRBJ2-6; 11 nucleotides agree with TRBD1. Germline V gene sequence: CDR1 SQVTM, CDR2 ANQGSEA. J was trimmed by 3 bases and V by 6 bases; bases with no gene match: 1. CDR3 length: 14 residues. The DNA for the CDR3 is TGCAGCGTGGGACAGGGGGTTGGGGCCAACGTCCTGACTTTC. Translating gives CSVGQGVGANVLTF.

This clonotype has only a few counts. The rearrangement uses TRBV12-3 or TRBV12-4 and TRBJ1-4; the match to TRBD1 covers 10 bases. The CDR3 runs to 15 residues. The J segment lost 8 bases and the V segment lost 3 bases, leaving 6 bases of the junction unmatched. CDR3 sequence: CASSLGTGAQEKLFF. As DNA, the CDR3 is TGTGCCAGCAGTTTGGGGACAGGGGCGCAAGAAAAACTGTTTTTT.

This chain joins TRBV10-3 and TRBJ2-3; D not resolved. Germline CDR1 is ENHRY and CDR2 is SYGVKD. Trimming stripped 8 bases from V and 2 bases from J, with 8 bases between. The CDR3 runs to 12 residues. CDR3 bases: TGTGCCATCGCGAGAACCACAGATACGCAGTATTTT. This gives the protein CAIARTTDTQYF.

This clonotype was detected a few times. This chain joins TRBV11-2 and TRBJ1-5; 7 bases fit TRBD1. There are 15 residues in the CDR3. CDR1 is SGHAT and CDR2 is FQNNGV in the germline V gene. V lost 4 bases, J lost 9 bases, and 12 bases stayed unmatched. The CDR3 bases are TGTGCCAGCAGCTCGGGGGCCGGGACAGCCGGGCCCCAGCATTTT. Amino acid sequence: CASSSGAGTAGPQHF.

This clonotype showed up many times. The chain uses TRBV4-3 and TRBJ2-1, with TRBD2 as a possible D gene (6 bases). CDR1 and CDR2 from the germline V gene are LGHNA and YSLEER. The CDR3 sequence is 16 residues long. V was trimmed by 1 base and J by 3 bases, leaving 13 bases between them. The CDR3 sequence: CASSQGPGGHYNEQFF. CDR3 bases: TGCGCCAGCAGCCAAGGTCCCGGGGGTCACTACAATGAGCAGTTCTTC.

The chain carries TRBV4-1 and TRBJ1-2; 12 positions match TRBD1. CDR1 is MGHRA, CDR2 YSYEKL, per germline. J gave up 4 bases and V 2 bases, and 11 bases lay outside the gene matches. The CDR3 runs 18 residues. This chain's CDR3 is CASSQRTGTGGDGYGYTF. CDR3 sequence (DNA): TGCGCCAGCAGCCAACGGACCGGGACAGGGGGCGATGGCTATGGCTACACCTTC.

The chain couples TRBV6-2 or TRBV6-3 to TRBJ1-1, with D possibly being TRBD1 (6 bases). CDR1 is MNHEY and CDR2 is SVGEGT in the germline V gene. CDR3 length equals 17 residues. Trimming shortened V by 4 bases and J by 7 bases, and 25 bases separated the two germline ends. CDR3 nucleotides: TGTGCCAGCAGTTCCACGACCCGGGGGGCGCGTTTTGGTGAAGCTTTCTTT. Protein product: CASSSTTRGARFGEAFF.

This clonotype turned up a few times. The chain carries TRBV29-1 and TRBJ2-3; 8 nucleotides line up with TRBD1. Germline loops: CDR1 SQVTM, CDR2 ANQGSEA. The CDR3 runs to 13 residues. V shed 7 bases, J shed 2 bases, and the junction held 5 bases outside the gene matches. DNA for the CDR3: TGCAGCGACAGGGACAGGAACACAGATACGCAGTATTTT. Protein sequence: CSDRDRNTDTQYF.

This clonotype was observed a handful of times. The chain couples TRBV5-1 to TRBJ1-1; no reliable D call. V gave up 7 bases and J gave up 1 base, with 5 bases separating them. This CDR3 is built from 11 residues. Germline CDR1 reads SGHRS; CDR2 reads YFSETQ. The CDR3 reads CASLGNTEAFF. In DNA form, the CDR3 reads TGCGCCAGCTTAGGGAACACTGAAGCTTTCTTT. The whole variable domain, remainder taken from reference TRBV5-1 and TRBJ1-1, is KAGVTQTPRYLIKTRGQQVTLSCSPISGHRSVSWYQQTPGQGLQFLFEYFSETQRNKGNFPGRFSGRQFSNSRSEMNVSTLELGDSALYLCASLGNTEAFFGQGTRLTVV.

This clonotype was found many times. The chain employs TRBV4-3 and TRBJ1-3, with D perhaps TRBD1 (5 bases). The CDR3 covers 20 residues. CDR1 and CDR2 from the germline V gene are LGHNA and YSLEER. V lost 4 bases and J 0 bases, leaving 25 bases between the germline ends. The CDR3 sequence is CASSPNTGLFGPRSGNTIYF. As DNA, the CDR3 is TGCGCCAGCAGCCCAAATACAGGTCTGTTCGGCCCTCGCTCTGGAAACACCATATATTTT.

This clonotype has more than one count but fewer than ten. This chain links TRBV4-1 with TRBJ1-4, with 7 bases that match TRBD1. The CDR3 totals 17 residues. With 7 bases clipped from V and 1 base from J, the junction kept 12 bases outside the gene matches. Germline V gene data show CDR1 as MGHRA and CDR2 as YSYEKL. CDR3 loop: CASIHVIYRGTNEKLFF. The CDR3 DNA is TGCGCCAGCATCCACGTAATTTACAGGGGAACTAATGAAAAACTGTTTTTT.

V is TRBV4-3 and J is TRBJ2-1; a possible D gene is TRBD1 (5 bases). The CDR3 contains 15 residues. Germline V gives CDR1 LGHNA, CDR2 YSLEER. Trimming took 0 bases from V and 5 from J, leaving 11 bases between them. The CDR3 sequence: CASSQDLAGHNEQFF. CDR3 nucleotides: TGCGCCAGCAGCCAAGATTTAGCAGGGCACAATGAGCAGTTCTTC.

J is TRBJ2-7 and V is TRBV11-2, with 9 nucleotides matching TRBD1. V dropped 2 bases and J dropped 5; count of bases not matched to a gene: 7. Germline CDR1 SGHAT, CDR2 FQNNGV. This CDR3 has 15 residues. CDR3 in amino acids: CASSLLAGTGNEQYF. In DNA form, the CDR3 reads TGTGCCAGCAGCTTATTAGCCGGGACAGGGAACGAGCAGTACTTC.

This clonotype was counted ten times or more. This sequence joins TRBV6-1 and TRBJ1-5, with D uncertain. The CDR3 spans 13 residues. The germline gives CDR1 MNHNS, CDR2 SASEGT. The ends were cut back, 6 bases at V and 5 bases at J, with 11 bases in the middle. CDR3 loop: CASRTSRDQPQHF. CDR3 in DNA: TGTGCCAGCAGAACGTCGCGGGATCAGCCCCAGCATTTT.

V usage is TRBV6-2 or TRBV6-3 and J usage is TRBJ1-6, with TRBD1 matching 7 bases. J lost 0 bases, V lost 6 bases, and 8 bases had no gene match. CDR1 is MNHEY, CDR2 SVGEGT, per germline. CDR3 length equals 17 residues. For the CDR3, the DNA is TGTGCCAGCAGCCGAAAGGACAGGAGCTCCTATAATTCACCCCTCCACTTT. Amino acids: CASSRKDRSSYNSPLHF.

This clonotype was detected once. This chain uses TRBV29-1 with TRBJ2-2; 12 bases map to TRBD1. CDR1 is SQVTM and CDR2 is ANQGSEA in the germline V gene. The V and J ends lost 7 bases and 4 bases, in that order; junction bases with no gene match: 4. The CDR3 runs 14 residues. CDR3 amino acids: CSGGQGASTGELFF. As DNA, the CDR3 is TGCAGCGGGGGACAGGGGGCGTCCACCGGGGAGCTGTTTTTT.

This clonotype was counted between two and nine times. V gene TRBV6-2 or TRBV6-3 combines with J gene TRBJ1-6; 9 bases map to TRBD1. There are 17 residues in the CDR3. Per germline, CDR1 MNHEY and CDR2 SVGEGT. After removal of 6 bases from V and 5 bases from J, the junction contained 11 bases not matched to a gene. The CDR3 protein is CASSRTTGGHDNSPLHF. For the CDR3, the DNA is TGTGCCAGCAGCCGAACCACAGGGGGCCACGATAATTCACCCCTCCACTTT.

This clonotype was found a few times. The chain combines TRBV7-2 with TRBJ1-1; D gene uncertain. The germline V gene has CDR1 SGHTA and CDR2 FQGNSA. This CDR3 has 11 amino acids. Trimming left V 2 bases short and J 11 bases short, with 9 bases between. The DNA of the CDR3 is TGTGCCAGCAGCTTATACAGTCGCGCTTTCTTT. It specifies CASSLYSRAFF.

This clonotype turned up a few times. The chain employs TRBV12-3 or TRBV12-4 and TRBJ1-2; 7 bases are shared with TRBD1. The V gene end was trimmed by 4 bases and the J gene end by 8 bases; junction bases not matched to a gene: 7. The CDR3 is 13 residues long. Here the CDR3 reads CASSWYRGLGYTF. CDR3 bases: TGTGCCAGCAGTTGGTACAGGGGATTGGGCTACACCTTC.

CDR3 protein: CASSPVPVRGLLYQPQHF. The CDR3 nucleotides read TGTGCCAGCAGCCCAGTCCCGGTAAGGGGACTCCTATATCAGCCCCAGCATTTT. This sequence joins TRBV7-6 and TRBJ1-5, with D maybe TRBD1 (5 bases). Trimming left V 5 bases short and J 5 bases short, with 25 bases between. Per germline, CDR1 SGHVS and CDR2 FNYEAQ. This CDR3 spans 18 amino acids.

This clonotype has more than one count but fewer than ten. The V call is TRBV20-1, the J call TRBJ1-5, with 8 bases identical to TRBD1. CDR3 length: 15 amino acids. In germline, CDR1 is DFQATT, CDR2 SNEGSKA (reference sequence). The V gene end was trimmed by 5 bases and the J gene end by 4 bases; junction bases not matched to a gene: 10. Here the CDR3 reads CSAPTDRGLNQPQHF. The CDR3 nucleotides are TGCAGTGCTCCAACCGACAGGGGATTAAATCAGCCCCAGCATTTT.

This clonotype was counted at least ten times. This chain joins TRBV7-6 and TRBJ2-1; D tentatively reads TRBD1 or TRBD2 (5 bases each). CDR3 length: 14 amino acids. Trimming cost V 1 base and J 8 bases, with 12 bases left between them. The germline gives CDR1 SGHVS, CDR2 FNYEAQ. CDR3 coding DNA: TGTGCCAGCAGCTTAGTGGCCATGGGGGATGAGCAGTTCTTC. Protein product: CASSLVAMGDEQFF.